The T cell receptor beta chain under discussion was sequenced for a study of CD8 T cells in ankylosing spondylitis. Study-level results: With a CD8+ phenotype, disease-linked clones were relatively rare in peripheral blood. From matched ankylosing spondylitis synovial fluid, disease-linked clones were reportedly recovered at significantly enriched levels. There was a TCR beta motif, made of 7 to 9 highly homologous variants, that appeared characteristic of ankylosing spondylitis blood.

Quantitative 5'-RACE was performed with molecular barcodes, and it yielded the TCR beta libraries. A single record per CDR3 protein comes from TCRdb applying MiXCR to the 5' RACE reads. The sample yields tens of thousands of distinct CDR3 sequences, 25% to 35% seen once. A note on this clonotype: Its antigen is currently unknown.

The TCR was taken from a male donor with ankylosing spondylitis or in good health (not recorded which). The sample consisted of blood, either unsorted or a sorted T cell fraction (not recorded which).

The DNA of the CDR3 is TGTGCCAGCAGTTTTGAGAGGGTGGGAGAAGCTTTCTTT. Amino acids: CASSFERVGEAFF. V gene TRBV12-3 or TRBV12-4 combines with J gene TRBJ1-1; no clear D gene. The CDR3 extends over 13 amino acids. The germline V and J ends were trimmed by 3 bases and 8 bases, with 13 bases remaining between them.